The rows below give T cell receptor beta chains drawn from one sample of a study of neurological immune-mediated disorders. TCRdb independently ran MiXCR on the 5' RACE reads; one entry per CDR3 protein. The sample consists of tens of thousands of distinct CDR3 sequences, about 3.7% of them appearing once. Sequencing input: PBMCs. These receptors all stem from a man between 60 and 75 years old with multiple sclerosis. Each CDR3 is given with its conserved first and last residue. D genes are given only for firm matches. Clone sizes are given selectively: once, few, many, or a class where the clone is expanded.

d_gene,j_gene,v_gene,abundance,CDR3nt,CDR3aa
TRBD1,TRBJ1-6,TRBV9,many,TGTGCCAGCAGCTTACAGGGGGCCGAACCTCCCCTCCACTTT,CASSLQGAEPPLHF
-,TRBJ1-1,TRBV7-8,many,TGTGCCAGCAGCTTAAGACGTGAAGCTTTCTTT,CASSLRREAFF
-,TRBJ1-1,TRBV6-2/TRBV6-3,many,TGTGCCAGCGGGGAACTGAGGAAACGAGCTTTCTTT,CASGELRKRAFF
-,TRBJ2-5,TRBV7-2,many,TGTGCCAGCAGCCTCAGCAAGGGGGGGAACGCGGGGCGAGAGACCCAGTACTTC,CASSLSKGGNAGRETQYF
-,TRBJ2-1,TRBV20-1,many,TGCAGTGTTTACATCAATGAGCAGTTCTTC,CSVYINEQFF
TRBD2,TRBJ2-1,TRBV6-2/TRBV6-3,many,TGTGCCAGCAGTTTTTCGGCGGGAGGGACCAATGAGCAGTTCTTC,CASSFSAGGTNEQFF
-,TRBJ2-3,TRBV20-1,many,TGCAGTGCTACCGAAAACAACCGGGGAATGCAGTATTTT,CSATENNRGMQYF
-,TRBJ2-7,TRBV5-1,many,TGCGCCAGCAGCCCACAAGCCGGGTTTGTGGGCTACGAGCAGTACTTC,CASSPQAGFVGYEQYF
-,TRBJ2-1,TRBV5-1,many,TGCGCCAGCGGCGTCCTGGGGAACAATGAGCAGTTCTTC,CASGVLGNNEQFF
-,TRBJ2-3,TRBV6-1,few,TGTGCCAGCAGAAGAAACAAAAATCTACAGGGTGATACGCAGTATTTT,CASRRNKNLQGDTQYF
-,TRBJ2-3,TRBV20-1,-,TGCAGTGCTAGTGGATCAGATACGCAGTATTTT,CSASGSDTQYF
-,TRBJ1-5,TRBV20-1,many,TGCAGTGCTAGATTAGGGACTGGGTATAGCAATCAGCCCCAGCATTTT,CSARLGTGYSNQPQHF
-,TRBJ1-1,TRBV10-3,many,TGTGCCATCCGAGGGCAGGGGAGGGCTTTCTTT,CAIRGQGRAFF
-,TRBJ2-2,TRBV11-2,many,TGTGCCAGCATCCGACAGTCCGGGGAGCTGTTTTTT,CASIRQSGELFF
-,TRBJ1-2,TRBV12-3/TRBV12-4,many,TGTGCCAGCAGTCCCTCGACAGGTTTCGCTGGCTACACCTTC,CASSPSTGFAGYTF
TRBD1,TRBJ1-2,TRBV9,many,TGTGCCAGCAGCATCCGGGACAGGGCAAGCTATGGCTACACCTTC,CASSIRDRASYGYTF
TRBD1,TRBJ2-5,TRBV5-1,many,TGCGCCAGCAGCCTTGGACAGGGGGCGAGAGAGACCCAGTACTTC,CASSLGQGARETQYF
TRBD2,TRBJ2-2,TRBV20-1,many,TGCAGTGCTAGAAGTAGCGGGAGTACCGGGGAGCTGTTTTTT,CSARSSGSTGELFF
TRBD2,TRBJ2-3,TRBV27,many,TGTGCCAGCAGCCATGGGACTAGCGGGAGTCCCACAGATACGCAGTATTTT,CASSHGTSGSPTDTQYF
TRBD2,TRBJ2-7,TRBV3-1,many,TGTGCCAGCAGCCAAGACGGGGGGGGAGCGGCCTACGAGCAGTACTTC,CASSQDGGGAAYEQYF
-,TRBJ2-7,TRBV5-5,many,TGTGCCAGCACCCCATCCGGGAAAAGCGAGCAGTACTTC,CASTPSGKSEQYF
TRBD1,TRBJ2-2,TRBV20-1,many,TGCAGTGCTATGTTCAGGGGGCAAAACACCGGGGAGCTGTTTTTT,CSAMFRGQNTGELFF
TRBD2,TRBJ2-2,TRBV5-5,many,TGTGCCAGCAGCTTGAGTAGCGGGGTCACCGGGGAGCTGTTTTTT,CASSLSSGVTGELFF
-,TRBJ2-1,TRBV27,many,TGTGCCAGCAGTTTAAACCAGGCCTACAATGAGCAGTTCTTC,CASSLNQAYNEQFF
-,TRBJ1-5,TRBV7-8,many,TGTGCCAGCAGCCCATCCTACAATCAGCCCCAGCATTTT,CASSPSYNQPQHF
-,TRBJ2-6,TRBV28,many,TGTGCCAGCAGCCAAGCGGACAACTCTGGGGCCAACGTCCTGACTTTC,CASSQADNSGANVLTF
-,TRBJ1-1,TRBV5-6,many,TGTGCCAGCAGCTTTCGGAGGATCGGGGGCATGAACACTGAAGCTTTCTTT,CASSFRRIGGMNTEAFF
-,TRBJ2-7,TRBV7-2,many,TGTGCCAGCAGCAGAGAAGGGGCCTACGAGCAGTACTTC,CASSREGAYEQYF
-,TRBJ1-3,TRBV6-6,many,TGTGCCAGCAGTTATGAGGGAATTACTGGAAACACCATATATTTT,CASSYEGITGNTIYF